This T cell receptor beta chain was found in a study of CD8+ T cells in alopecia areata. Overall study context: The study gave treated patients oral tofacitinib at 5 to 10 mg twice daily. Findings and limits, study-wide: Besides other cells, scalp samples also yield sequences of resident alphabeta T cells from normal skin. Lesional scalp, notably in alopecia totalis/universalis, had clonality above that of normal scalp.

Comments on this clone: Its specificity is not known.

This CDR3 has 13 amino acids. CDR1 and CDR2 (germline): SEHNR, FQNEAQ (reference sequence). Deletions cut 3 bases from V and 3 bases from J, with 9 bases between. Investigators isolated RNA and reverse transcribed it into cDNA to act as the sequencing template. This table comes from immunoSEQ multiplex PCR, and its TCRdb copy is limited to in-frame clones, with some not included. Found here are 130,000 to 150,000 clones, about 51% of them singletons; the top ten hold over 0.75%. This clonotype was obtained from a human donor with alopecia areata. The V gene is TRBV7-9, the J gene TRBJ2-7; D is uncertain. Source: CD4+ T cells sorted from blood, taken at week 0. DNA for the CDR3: TGTGCCAGCAGCTTCCCGGGTTTCTACGAGCAGTACTTC. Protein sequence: CASSFPGFYEQYF.